These 31 T cell receptor beta chains came from one sample sequenced in a study of T cells in Graves' hyperthyroidism and ophthalmopathy. The CDR3 regions of TCR beta were amplified from RNA transcripts. HTBI primers were employed in a first-round RT-PCR of the TCR CDR3. TCRdb analysed the multiplex PCR reads with MiXCR anew, one entry per CDR3 protein. The sample has around 390,000 distinct CDR3 sequences, about 14% seen once; the top ten hold roughly 21%. Material for sequencing was blood. The receptors were sampled from a woman aged 25 to 39 with Graves' ophthalmopathy.

This chain uses TRBV7-8 with TRBJ1-4; 10 bases match TRBD1. V lost 5 bases, J lost 13 bases, and 22 bases stayed unmatched. Germline CDR1 SGHVS, CDR2 FQNEAQ. The CDR3 sequence is 18 residues long. CDR3 loop: CASSIDRDRGSGKVALFF. The CDR3 DNA reads TGTGCCAGCAGCATAGACCGGGACAGGGGTAGCGGAAAGGTCGCACTGTTTTTT.

Many counts were recorded for this clonotype. CDR3 nucleotides: TGTGCCAGCAGTTTACAGAGACAGGGGTTTCAGCCCCAGCATTTT. Its protein is CASSLQRQGFQPQHF. The rearrangement joins TRBV12-3 or TRBV12-4 to TRBJ1-5; 8 nucleotides align to TRBD1. This CDR3 has 15 amino acids. The V and J ends lost 2 bases and 6 bases, in that order; junction bases with no gene match: 6.

In this sample, this clonotype turned up many times. J is TRBJ2-1 and V is TRBV5-6; D not resolved. The CDR3 totals 14 residues. Germline V gene lookup returns CDR1 SGHDT and CDR2 YYEEEE. V shed 2 bases and J shed 5 bases, with 11 bases lying between them. The CDR3 DNA is TGTGCCAGCAGCTTCGTGGACGCCCACAATGAGCAGTTCTTC. This codes for CASSFVDAHNEQFF.

This clonotype was observed a handful of times. V and J are TRBV10-3 and TRBJ2-4; no clear D. Germline V gene lookup returns CDR1 ENHRY and CDR2 SYGVKD. The CDR3 has 16 amino acids. Trimming shortened V by 0 bases and J by 0 bases, and 9 bases separated the two germline ends. The CDR3 protein is CAISESASLAKNIQYF. The CDR3 DNA follows: TGTGCCATCAGTGAGTCTGCAAGTCTAGCCAAAAACATTCAGTACTTC.

This clonotype showed up just a few times. The chain has TRBV9 and TRBJ2-4; TRBD1 might be the D (5 bases). The CDR3 has 15 amino acids. The germline V gene has CDR1 SGDLS and CDR2 YYNGEE. V dropped 4 bases and J dropped 3 bases, with 14 bases sitting between them. CDR3 residues: CASSSDRQSKNIQYF. Written as DNA, the CDR3 is TGTGCCAGCAGCTCAGATAGACAGAGCAAAAACATTCAGTACTTC.

This clonotype was seen a few times. The V gene is TRBV19, the J gene TRBJ1-1; 10 positions agree with TRBD1. J lost 0 bases, V lost 6 bases, and 7 bases had no gene match. The V gene's germline CDR1 is LNHDA and CDR2 SQIVND (reference sequence). This CDR3 is built from 16 residues. The CDR3 sequence: CASSLDRGRMNTEAFF. The CDR3 DNA reads TGTGCCAGTAGCTTAGACAGGGGGCGAATGAACACTGAAGCTTTCTTT. Full variable domain (remainder filled in from reference TRBV19 and TRBJ1-1): DGGITQSPKYLFRKEGQNVTLSCEQNLNHDAMYWYRQDPGQGLRLIYYSQIVNDFQKGDIAEGYSVSREKKESFPLTVTSAQKNPTAFYLCASSLDRGRMNTEAFFGQGTRLTVV.

Here the CDR3 DNA reads TGTGCCAGCAGCTTAGTGGCAGGGAGTGAAAAACTGTTTTTT. Translated: CASSLVAGSEKLFF. The chain combines TRBV7-9 with TRBJ1-4; tentative D call: TRBD1 (5 bases). The CDR3 totals 14 residues. V was clipped by 1 base and J by 7 bases, with 10 bases between them. CDR1 is SEHNR, CDR2 FQNEAQ, per germline (reference sequence).

This clonotype was counted at least ten times. CDR3 sequence (DNA): TGTGCCAGCGAACAGGAAATCTCCTACAATGAGCAGTTCTTC. It yields the protein CASEQEISYNEQFF. The V gene is TRBV2, the J gene TRBJ2-1; D is possibly TRBD1 (5 bases). The CDR3 is 14 residues long. CDR1 SNHLY and CDR2 FYNNEI come from the germline V gene. V shed 8 bases and J shed 0 bases, with 11 bases lying between them.

The chain joins TRBV29-1 to TRBJ1-1; 7 positions match TRBD1. In germline, CDR1 is SQVTM, CDR2 ANQGSEA. V was clipped by 6 bases and J by 5 bases; unmatched bases: 9. This CDR3 region has 13 residues. The CDR3 DNA sequence: TGCAGCGTCGCAACAGGGGACCGGACTGAAGCTTTCTTT. Amino acid sequence: CSVATGDRTEAFF.

This clonotype was observed a handful of times. This sequence joins TRBV9 and TRBJ2-5; 8 bases are shared with TRBD2. This CDR3 contains 16 residues. The V gene's germline CDR1 is SGDLS and CDR2 YYNGEE. The ends lost 3 bases at V and 6 bases at J; junction bases unmatched: 13. CDR3 nucleotide sequence: TGTGCCAGCAGCGGAAAACCGGGACTAGGCGTAAAGACCCAGTACTTC. Protein product: CASSGKPGLGVKTQYF.

Ten or more counts support this clonotype. The chain uses TRBV3-1 and TRBJ2-1; D unclear. The germline gives CDR1 LGHDT, CDR2 YNNKEL (reference sequence). The CDR3 is 12 amino acids. The V and J ends lost 4 bases and 10 bases respectively, with 11 bases between them. The CDR3 DNA reads TGTGCCAGCAGCCTGGAAACAATGGAGCAGTTCTTC. Protein sequence: CASSLETMEQFF.

Notes on this clonotype: A junction boundary mismatches the germline segment, possibly from a read error. The chain has TRBV6-1 and TRBJ1-2, with D possibly matching TRBD1 (5 bases). CDR1 MNHNS and CDR2 SASEGT come from the germline V gene. The CDR3 is 12 amino acids. The CDR3 bases are TGTGCCAGCAGGGGGGAGGACTATAGCTACACCTTC. It codes for CASRGEDYSYTF.

This clonotype was observed many times. This sequence joins TRBV28 and TRBJ1-2; D unclear. Trimming took 8 bases from V and 8 from J, leaving 15 bases between them. Germline CDR1 MDHEN, CDR2 SYDVKM. This CDR3 contains 12 residues. The CDR3: CASLDPGSGYTF. The CDR3 region has the DNA TGTGCCAGCTTAGATCCCGGCAGCGGCTACACCTTC.

In regard to this clonotype: A read error may explain this, as a much larger clone is one base away. The chain has TRBV12-3 or TRBV12-4 and TRBJ2-3; 13 nucleotides align to TRBD2. V trimming: 7 bases; J trimming: 8 bases; junction bases outside the gene matches: 6. The CDR3 extends over 14 amino acids. This CDR3 reads CASKLAGGPGTQYF. The DNA of the CDR3 is TGTGCCAGCAAACTAGCGGGGGGGCCAGGTACGCAGTATTTT.

Points on this clonotype: This may come from a read error, since a much larger clone is one base off. This CDR3 is missing its conserved last phenylalanine or tryptophan, likely due to a read error. The chain joins TRBV19 to TRBJ2-2; D possibly corresponds to TRBD2 (6 bases). This CDR3 has 16 amino acids. Trimming stripped 8 bases from V and 0 bases from J, with 16 bases between. Looked up from germline, CDR1 is LNHDA and CDR2 is SQIVND (reference sequence). The CDR3 coding sequence is TGTGCCAGTGAGTCTATCTGGGGGGCGAACACCGGGGAGCTGTTTTTG. Protein sequence: CASESIWGANTGELFL.

This clonotype was recorded once. This rearrangement joins TRBV20-1 to TRBJ2-1; TRBD2 matches at 8 bases. This CDR3 has 17 amino acids. V dropped 8 bases and J dropped 5; count of bases not matched to a gene: 20. Germline values: CDR1 DFQATT, CDR2 SNEGSKA (reference sequence). This CDR3 reads CSRHRGGWASGHNEQFF. The CDR3 DNA reads TGCAGTCGGCATCGAGGGGGATGGGCTAGCGGGCACAATGAGCAGTTCTTC.

This clonotype came up many times. This chain joins TRBV2 and TRBJ2-5; D unclear. Between the trimmed V and J ends, which lost 6 bases and 1 base, there was a span of 12 bases. The CDR3 covers 14 residues. The germline V gene encodes CDR1 SNHLY and CDR2 FYNNEI. The CDR3 here is CASSLNRLQETQYF. Here the CDR3 DNA reads TGTGCCAGCAGCCTTAACAGACTCCAAGAGACCCAGTACTTC.

The CDR3 protein is CASSAGTSGTQYF. CDR3 nucleotides: TGTGCCAGCAGCGCCGGGACTAGTGGGACCCAGTACTTC. V gene TRBV11-3 combines with J gene TRBJ2-5; 8 nucleotides align to TRBD2. Germline V CDR1 and CDR2: SGHNT, YENEEA. The CDR3 length is 13 residues. The V and J ends lost 5 bases and 7 bases, in that order; junction bases with no gene match: 6.

This clonotype was seen at least ten times. The gene calls are TRBV20-1 and TRBJ1-1; 8 positions match TRBD1. V gave up 5 bases and J gave up 7 bases; unmatched junction bases: 9. The CDR3 has 13 residues. Germline CDR1 and CDR2: DFQATT and SNEGSKA (reference sequence). The CDR3 spells CSAWDRNDNEAFF. DNA of the CDR3: TGCAGTGCTTGGGACAGGAACGATAATGAAGCTTTCTTT.

Details on this clonotype: A much larger clone differs from this one at a single base, so this may be a read error. J is TRBJ1-1 and V is TRBV20-1, with TRBD1 matching over 8 bases. Germline CDR1 is DFQATT and CDR2 is SNEGSKA (reference sequence). The CDR3 has 14 residues. The CDR3 DNA sequence: TGCAGTGCTAAAAAAGGAGGGACAGGCTTTGAAGGTTTCTTT. Translating it yields CSAKKGGTGFEGFF.

The chain employs TRBV20-1 and TRBJ2-1, with 16 bases fitting TRBD2. The V segment lost 8 bases and the J segment 10 bases; nucleotides outside the gene matches: 11. The CDR3 totals 15 residues. Germline CDR1 DFQATT, CDR2 SNEGSKA (reference sequence). The CDR3 DNA is TGCAGTAGCGGCCTTGGGACTAGCGGGGGGGCCGAGCAGTTCTTC. It specifies CSSGLGTSGGAEQFF.

This clonotype was observed many times. V usage is TRBV20-1 and J usage is TRBJ1-1, with TRBD1 as a possible D gene (6 bases). With 6 bases removed from V and 6 bases from J, the gap between germline ends came to 23 bases. CDR3 length: 15 amino acids. From germline, CDR1 is DFQATT and CDR2 SNEGSKA (reference sequence). CDR3 region: CSAKTGGGGAAEAFF. The CDR3 DNA is TGCAGTGCCAAAACGGGCGGGGGGGGCGCGGCTGAAGCTTTCTTT.

This clonotype was recorded many times. This chain links TRBV7-2 with TRBJ1-1, with D hard to call. There are 16 residues in the CDR3. In germline, CDR1 is SGHTA, CDR2 FQGNSA. Between the trimmed V and J ends, which lost 3 bases and 0 bases, there was a span of 14 bases. CDR3 protein: CASSFVSRAMNTEAFF. Here the CDR3 DNA reads TGTGCCAGCAGCTTCGTTTCACGGGCGATGAACACTGAAGCTTTCTTT.

This clonotype was observed a few times. A read error may be the cause here, since a much bigger clone is one base away. The rearrangement uses TRBV2 and TRBJ2-5; 12 positions match TRBD2. CDR3 size: 16 residues. V dropped 2 bases and J dropped 2; count of bases not matched to a gene: 3. CDR1 is SNHLY, CDR2 FYNNEI, per germline. As DNA, the CDR3 is TGTGCCAGCAGTGAAACCCTAGCGGGGGGGCAAGAGACCCAGTACTTC. Protein sequence: CASSETLAGGQETQYF.

This clonotype was picked up many times. The V gene is TRBV7-9, the J gene TRBJ1-1, with D possibly being TRBD1 (6 bases). In germline, CDR1 is SEHNR, CDR2 FQNEAQ (reference sequence). V lost 3 bases and J lost 4, with 12 bases in between. The CDR3 spans 14 residues. CDR3 protein: CASSLGGAFTEAFF. As DNA, the CDR3 is TGTGCCAGCAGCTTGGGGGGCGCATTCACTGAAGCTTTCTTT.

The V and J genes are TRBV2 and TRBJ2-3, with D tentatively TRBD1 or TRBD2 (6 bases each). CDR1 SNHLY and CDR2 FYNNEI come from the germline V gene. With 6 bases removed from V and 1 base from J, the gap between germline ends came to 14 bases. CDR3 length equals 15 residues. CDR3 DNA: TGTGCCAGCAGGGCGGGTGGGGGGCGCACAGATACGCAGTATTTT. As protein: CASRAGGGRTDTQYF.

This clonotype was seen many times. This rearrangement joins TRBV9 to TRBJ2-3; no firm D call. CDR1 is SGDLS and CDR2 is YYNGEE in the germline V gene. The V and J ends lost 0 bases and 6 bases respectively, with 17 bases between them. The CDR3 consists of 16 residues. CDR3 amino acids: CASSVDAGRAADTQYF. Written as DNA, the CDR3 is TGTGCCAGCAGCGTAGACGCCGGACGGGCCGCGGATACGCAGTATTTT.

At least ten counts were recorded for this clonotype. This chain links TRBV11-3 with TRBJ1-1, with a weak D call TRBD1 (5 bases). Germline values: CDR1 SGHNT, CDR2 YENEEA. The CDR3 extends over 17 amino acids. V lost 10 bases and J lost 1, with 25 bases in between. CDR3 region: CAIIEGWGVFENTEAFF. The CDR3 DNA reads TGTGCCATCATCGAGGGTTGGGGGGTCTTCGAGAACACTGAAGCTTTCTTT. The whole variable domain, remainder taken from reference TRBV11-3 and TRBJ1-1, is EAGVVQSPRYKIIEKKQPVAFWCNPISGHNTLYWYLQNLGQGPELLIRYENEEAVDDSQLPKDRFSAERLKGVDSTLKIQPAELGDSAVYLCAIIEGWGVFENTEAFFGQGTRLTVV.

This clonotype was detected many times. The chain joins TRBV6-1 to TRBJ2-7, with 8 nucleotides matching TRBD1. Germline V gene sequence: CDR1 MNHNS, CDR2 SASEGT. This CDR3 is built from 18 residues. V lost 3 bases to trimming and J lost 6 bases; unmatched junction nucleotides: 19. Written as DNA, the CDR3 is TGTGCCAGCAGTGATTCGATTCCTTTCCGGACAGGGATGGGCGAGCAGTACTTC. The encoded protein is CASSDSIPFRTGMGEQYF.

The V call is TRBV28, the J call TRBJ2-1, with 10 bases matching TRBD1. The CDR3 runs 15 residues. V lost 6 bases, J lost 7 bases, and 9 bases stayed unmatched. Germline assignment: CDR1 MDHEN and CDR2 SYDVKM. CDR3 sequence: CASRPSGTGVNEQFF. CDR3 nucleotide sequence: TGTGCCAGCAGGCCCTCCGGGACAGGGGTTAATGAGCAGTTCTTC.

Ten or more counts support this clonotype. The rearrangement uses TRBV3-1 and TRBJ1-5; D is ambiguous. The CDR3 sequence is 14 residues long. Germline CDR1 reads LGHDT; CDR2 reads YNNKEL (reference sequence). V lost 2 bases and J lost 5, with 10 bases in between. The CDR3 DNA is TGTGCCAGCAGCCAACGGGAGGGCGATCAGCCCCAGCATTTT. This translates into CASSQREGDQPQHF.